One and the same sample provided the 20 T cell receptor beta chains below, sequenced in a study of control samples from healthy donors and cancer patients. TCRdb keeps only in-frame clones here, not all; method: immunoSEQ multiplex PCR. The sample lists approximately 98,000 clones; approximately 84% were seen once. The sample comprised blood. All receptors derive from a man between 18 and 29 years old in good health.

This sequence joins TRBV24-1 and TRBJ2-3; 11 bases are a match to TRBD1. This CDR3 has 16 residues. The junction had 4 bases not matched to a gene; V was cut back by 4 bases and J by 2 bases. CDR1 KGHDR and CDR2 SFDVKD come from the germline V gene. CDR3 residues: CATSEGTGGFTDTQYF. CDR3 nucleotide sequence: TGTGCCACCAGTGAGGGGACAGGGGGGTTCACAGATACGCAGTATTTT.

The chain employs TRBV6-4 and TRBJ1-2, with 12 bases lining up with TRBD1. Germline trimming cut 6 bases from V and 8 bases from J; bases unmatched to any gene: 7. The CDR3 covers 14 residues. Germline CDR1 MRHNA, CDR2 SNTAGT. CDR3 region: CASSRGQGASGYTF. The CDR3 DNA reads TGTGCCAGCAGCCGGGGACAGGGGGCGTCCGGCTACACCTTC.

V and J are TRBV6-5 and TRBJ1-2, with TRBD1 as a possible D gene (5 bases). The CDR3 loop spans 14 amino acids. The V end was cut by 4 bases, the J end by 8 bases, with 17 bases between. Germline-derived CDR1 and CDR2 are MNHEY and SVGAGI. CDR3 loop: CASSSPGRGRGYTF. CDR3 DNA sequence: TGTGCCAGCAGTTCTCCCGGACGGGGCCGGGGCTACACCTTC.

The chain has TRBV27 and TRBJ2-5; D is possibly TRBD1 or TRBD2 (5 bases each). Between the trimmed V and J ends, which lost 7 bases and 5 bases, there was a span of 20 bases. This CDR3 is built from 15 residues. CDR1 is MNHEY, CDR2 SMNVEV, per germline (reference sequence). Written as DNA, the CDR3 is TGTGCCAGCACTAACTACCCCCATGGGGGTGAGACCCAGTACTTC. Its protein is CASTNYPHGGETQYF.

This chain links TRBV7-2 with TRBJ1-4; D unclear. The CDR3 is 14 amino acids. Germline V gene lookup returns CDR1 SGHTA and CDR2 FQGNSA. Trimming took 1 base from V and 4 from J, leaving 7 bases between them. CDR3 nucleotide sequence: TGTGCCAGCAGCTTAGAGCCCTTTAATGAAAAACTGTTTTTT. As protein: CASSLEPFNEKLFF.

V usage is TRBV5-4 and J usage is TRBJ2-1, with no clear D. The CDR3 totals 14 residues. Trimming took off 4 bases at V and 10 bases at J, with 18 bases between the two ends. In germline, CDR1 is SGHNT, CDR2 YYREEE (reference sequence). This chain's CDR3 is CASSDFRGPREQFF. CDR3 DNA sequence: TGTGCCAGCAGCGATTTCCGTGGGCCCCGGGAGCAGTTCTTC.

J is TRBJ2-5 and V is TRBV7-2; weak D call: TRBD1 (6 bases). Germline V CDR1 and CDR2: SGHTA, FQGNSA. This CDR3 comprises 14 residues. Trimming cost V 4 bases and J 5 bases, with 14 bases left between them. For the CDR3, the DNA is TGTGCCAGCAGCTCCTCCACAGGGTGGGAGACCCAGTACTTC. Its protein is CASSSSTGWETQYF.

CDR3 sequence: CASRSVPREELRAGELFF. CDR3 DNA sequence: TGTGCCAGTAGGTCCGTACCCCGTGAGGAGCTTAGGGCCGGGGAGCTGTTTTTT. The V and J genes are TRBV28 and TRBJ2-2; D not resolved. The germline gives CDR1 MDHEN, CDR2 SYDVKM. The CDR3 covers 18 residues. The V end lost 9 bases, the J end lost 6 bases, and 29 bases lay between the germline ends.

The gene calls are TRBV28 and TRBJ2-3; no firm D call. The V end was cut by 2 bases, the J end by 4 bases, with 7 bases between. The CDR3 sequence is 13 residues long. The germline V gene has CDR1 MDHEN and CDR2 SYDVKM. Here the CDR3 reads CASSLPVPDTQYF. The CDR3 DNA is TGTGCCAGCAGTTTACCAGTTCCAGATACGCAGTATTTT.

The genes are TRBV7-6 and TRBJ2-3; possibly TRBD2 for D (6 bases). Between the trimmed V and J ends, which lost 1 base and 0 bases, there was a span of 11 bases. The CDR3 sequence is 16 residues long. The germline V gene encodes CDR1 SGHVS and CDR2 FNYEAQ. The CDR3 coding sequence is TGTGCCAGCAGCTTAGTCGGGGGAATAAGCACAGATACGCAGTATTTT. This sequence encodes CASSLVGGISTDTQYF.

This chain connects TRBV28 to TRBJ2-4, with TRBD1 matching 8 bases. Trimming removed 7 bases from V and 9 bases from J; junction bases left unmatched: 11. CDR1 is MDHEN, CDR2 SYDVKM, per germline. CDR3 length: 14 residues. Written as DNA, the CDR3 is TGTGCCAGCACGGCAGGGGGCGAGTCGAGCATTCAGTACTTC. It is translated as CASTAGGESSIQYF.

This rearrangement joins TRBV28 to TRBJ2-3, with 9 bases identical to TRBD2. Looked up from germline, CDR1 is MDHEN and CDR2 is SYDVKM. V was pared by 2 bases and J by 0 bases, with 3 bases of the junction left unmatched. CDR3 length equals 16 residues. The CDR3 here is CASSLTLAGSTDTQYF. CDR3 bases: TGTGCCAGCAGTTTAACGCTAGCGGGGAGCACAGATACGCAGTATTTT.

There are a few counts of this clone. The chain joins TRBV5-5 to TRBJ2-3, with D possibly being TRBD2 (7 bases). Looked up from germline, CDR1 is SGHKS and CDR2 is YYEKEE (reference sequence). This CDR3 comprises 16 residues. V lost 2 bases to trimming and J lost 2 bases, with 15 bases between them. CDR3 DNA sequence: TGTGCCAGCAGCTTACCCTTGGGGGGGGCCACAGATACGCAGTATTTT. Translated, it gives CASSLPLGGATDTQYF.

This clone was seen once. The chain employs TRBV19 and TRBJ2-3; possibly TRBD1 for D (6 bases). Germline V gene sequence: CDR1 LNHDA, CDR2 SQIVND (reference sequence). The CDR3 is 14 amino acids. Trimming stripped 3 bases from V and 4 bases from J, with 11 bases between. CDR3 region: CASSIGGRADTQYF. CDR3 nucleotide sequence: TGTGCCAGTAGTATTGGGGGCAGGGCAGATACGCAGTATTTT. Full variable domain (outside the CDR3, taken from reference TRBV19 and TRBJ2-3): DGGITQSPKYLFRKEGQNVTLSCEQNLNHDAMYWYRQDPGQGLRLIYYSQIVNDFQKGDIAEGYSVSREKKESFPLTVTSAQKNPTAFYLCASSIGGRADTQYFGPGTRLTVL.

V and J are TRBV11-2 and TRBJ2-3; perhaps TRBD1 as D (6 bases). Trimming pared 5 bases from V and 3 bases from J, leaving 15 bases between. The CDR3 sequence is 15 residues long. Germline V gene data show CDR1 as SGHAT and CDR2 as FQNNGV. DNA of the CDR3: TGTGCCAGCAGCACTTCCGGACAGAAGACAGATACGCAGTATTTT. Translated, it gives CASSTSGQKTDTQYF.

A few counts support this clone. The CDR3, as DNA: TGCGCCAGCAGCCAAGCTCTTCTACAGGGTAGTTTTTCACCCCTCCACTTT. Amino acids: CASSQALLQGSFSPLHF. The V and J genes are TRBV4-1 and TRBJ1-6; maybe TRBD1 (6 bases). CDR3 length: 17 amino acids. Trimming cost V 1 base and J 9 bases, with 19 bases left between them. Germline assignment: CDR1 MGHRA and CDR2 YSYEKL.

The gene calls are TRBV5-8 and TRBJ1-6; 8 positions match TRBD1. The germline V gene has CDR1 SGHTS and CDR2 YDEGEE. The CDR3 covers 14 residues. V shed 4 bases and J 9 bases; nucleotides not matched to a gene: 6. As DNA, the CDR3 is TGTGCCAGCAGCCGTGGACAGGGTTCTTCACCCCTCCACTTT. This sequence encodes CASSRGQGSSPLHF. The complete variable domain, with remaining parts taken from reference TRBV5-8 and TRBJ1-6, reads EAGVTQSPTHLIKTRGQQATLRCSPISGHTSVYWYQQALGLGLQFLLWYDEGEERNRGNFPPRFSGRQFPNYSSELNVNALELEDSALYLCASSRGQGSSPLHFGNGTRLTVT.

V and J are TRBV6-6 and TRBJ1-1; D remains ambiguous. Deletions cut 11 bases from V and 0 bases from J, with 13 bases between. Germline CDR1 is MNHNY and CDR2 is SVGAGI (reference sequence). This CDR3 comprises 13 residues. The CDR3 loop reads CAGKAEMNTEAFF. The CDR3 coding sequence is TGTGCCGGCAAAGCTGAGATGAACACTGAAGCTTTCTTT.

V and J are TRBV9 and TRBJ1-1; D gene unclear. V was shortened by 0 bases and J by 2 bases, with 5 bases between the two germline ends. Germline loops: CDR1 SGDLS, CDR2 YYNGEE. The CDR3 has 13 residues. CDR3 sequence reads: CASSVEVNTEAFF. CDR3 DNA: TGTGCCAGCAGCGTAGAGGTTAACACTGAAGCTTTCTTT.

This chain connects TRBV11-3 to TRBJ1-1, with 8 bases lining up with TRBD1. CDR1 SGHNT and CDR2 YENEEA come from the germline V gene. The CDR3 sequence is 15 residues long. The V segment lost 1 base and the J segment 5 bases; nucleotides outside the gene matches: 6. Here the CDR3 reads CASSLGFGQGTEAFF. CDR3 sequence (DNA): TGTGCCAGCAGCTTAGGGTTCGGACAGGGAACTGAAGCTTTCTTT.